Listed below are T cell receptor beta chains from one sample, sequenced in a study of OX40 agonist ivuxolimab in advanced cancers. Repertoires were generated with immunoSEQ multiplex PCR, while TCRdb's copy carries only in-frame clones and drops some. The sample records over 45,000 clones, approximately 82% being singletons. The material was CD4+ or CD8+ T cells sorted from blood, obtained in a trial of the OX40 agonist ivuxolimab. The receptors were gathered from an adult with an advanced solid tumor such as melanoma, head and neck, liver or kidney cancer. The CDR3 runs from the conserved cysteine through the conserved F or W. The order of the fields is CDR3 protein, CDR3 DNA, V gene, D gene, J gene, clone size. The D gene is left open where the match is weak. Clone size, where shown, is once, few, many, or a class for clones that have expanded.

CDR3 protein: CASSQTGVPGANVLTF
CDR3 DNA: TGTGCCAGCAGTCAAACGGGGGTCCCTGGGGCCAACGTCCTGACTTTC
V gene: TRBV11-3
D gene: .
J gene: TRBJ2-6
clone size: .

CDR3 protein: CASRGDSLRYNEQFF
CDR3 DNA: TGTGCCAGCAGGGGGGACTCCCTAAGGTACAATGAGCAGTTCTTC
V gene: TRBV28
D gene: .
J gene: TRBJ2-1
clone size: once

CDR3 protein: CASTPGQGGFYEQYF
CDR3 DNA: TGTGCCAGTACCCCGGGACAGGGAGGTTTCTACGAGCAGTACTTC
V gene: TRBV19
D gene: TRBD1
J gene: TRBJ2-7
clone size: few

CDR3 protein: CATSRGQNNSPLHF
CDR3 DNA: TGTGCCACCAGCAGAGGACAGAATAATTCACCCCTCCACTTT
V gene: TRBV15
D gene: .
J gene: TRBJ1-6
clone size: few

CDR3 protein: CASSPSGPENSPLHF
CDR3 DNA: TGCGCCAGCAGCCCGTCCGGGCCCGAGAATTCACCCCTCCACTTT
V gene: TRBV5-1
D gene: .
J gene: TRBJ1-6
clone size: few

CDR3 protein: CASSTARETQYF
CDR3 DNA: TGTGCCAGCAGTACGGCTAGGGAGACCCAGTACTTC
V gene: TRBV2
D gene: .
J gene: TRBJ2-5
clone size: once

CDR3 protein: CASRQANQPQHF
CDR3 DNA: TGTGCCAGCCGACAGGCCAATCAGCCCCAGCATTTT
V gene: TRBV6-1
D gene: .
J gene: TRBJ1-5
clone size: .

CDR3 protein: CASSPEQGSYNEQFF
CDR3 DNA: TGTGCCAGCAGCCCAGAACAGGGGTCCTACAATGAGCAGTTCTTC
V gene: TRBV7-8
D gene: TRBD1
J gene: TRBJ2-1
clone size: .

CDR3 protein: CASSVDDRGSYEQYF
CDR3 DNA: TGTGCCAGCAGCGTCGACGACAGGGGTAGTTACGAGCAGTACTTC
V gene: TRBV9
D gene: TRBD1
J gene: TRBJ2-7
clone size: few

CDR3 protein: CASSVSGRIYEQYF
CDR3 DNA: TGTGCCAGCAGCGTTAGCGGGAGGATCTACGAGCAGTACTTC
V gene: TRBV7-9
D gene: TRBD2
J gene: TRBJ2-7
clone size: once

CDR3 protein: CASSGSYEQYF
CDR3 DNA: TGTGCCAGCAGTGGCTCCTACGAGCAGTACTTC
V gene: TRBV25-1
D gene: .
J gene: TRBJ2-7
clone size: .

CDR3 protein: CASSMIGGNYNSPLHF
CDR3 DNA: TGTGCCAGTAGTATGATTGGAGGAAACTATAATTCACCCCTCCACTTT
V gene: TRBV19
D gene: .
J gene: TRBJ1-6
clone size: once

CDR3 protein: CSARYRVGYTF
CDR3 DNA: TGCAGTGCTAGGTACAGGGTTGGCTACACCTTC
V gene: TRBV20-1
D gene: .
J gene: TRBJ1-2
clone size: .

CDR3 protein: CASRARGYQPQHF
CDR3 DNA: TGTGCCAGCAGAGCCCGGGGGTATCAGCCCCAGCATTTT
V gene: TRBV2
D gene: .
J gene: TRBJ1-5
clone size: .